The 15 T cell receptor beta chains given below trace back to one sample, sequenced in a study of blood T cell repertoires in COVID-19. The protocol was immunoSEQ multiplex PCR, while the TCRdb copy is restricted to in-frame clones and leaves out a portion. The table lists some 180,000 clones, about nine tenths of them singletons. Sequenced sample: peripheral blood. All receptors come from a man aged 35 to 55 with acute or convalescent COVID-19.

This chain links TRBV6-6 with TRBJ1-1, with D tentatively TRBD1 (6 bases). CDR3 size: 14 residues. The germline V gene has CDR1 MNHNY and CDR2 SVGAGI (reference sequence). The V and J ends lost 6 bases and 0 bases respectively, with 11 bases between them. As DNA, the CDR3 is TGTGCCAGCAGGCCCCCAGGGGTGAACACTGAAGCTTTCTTT. As protein: CASRPPGVNTEAFF.

The chain recombines TRBV2 with TRBJ1-6, with D perhaps matching TRBD1 (5 bases). Germline V gene sequence: CDR1 SNHLY, CDR2 FYNNEI. The V gene lost 8 bases and the J gene lost 6 bases, with 14 bases spanning the gap. The CDR3 sequence is 14 residues long. The CDR3 loop is CASFGGEANSPLHF. DNA of the CDR3: TGTGCCAGCTTTGGAGGGGAAGCTAATTCACCCCTCCACTTT.

The chain recombines TRBV7-3 with TRBJ2-6, with D unclear. V lost 4 bases and J lost 1, with 11 bases in between. Per germline, CDR1 SGHTA and CDR2 FQGTGA. The CDR3 spans 16 residues. This CDR3 is CASSSQPRSGANVLTF. CDR3 nucleotide sequence: TGTGCCAGCAGCTCCCAACCCAGGTCTGGGGCCAACGTCCTGACTTTC. Drawing the rest from reference TRBV7-3 and TRBJ2-6, the complete variable domain is GAGVSQTPSNKVTEKGKYVELRCDPISGHTALYWYRQSLGQGPEFLIYFQGTGAADDSGLPNDRFFAVRPEGSVSTLKIQRTERGDSAVYLCASSSQPRSGANVLTFGAGSRLTVL.

The count of this clone is one. V and J are TRBV6-5 and TRBJ2-7; a weak D match, TRBD2 (5 bases). The CDR3 loop spans 13 amino acids. Germline V lookup: CDR1 MNHEY, CDR2 SVGAGI. V gave up 9 bases and J gave up 7 bases, with 19 bases separating them. The CDR3 is CASGGGILGEQYF. The CDR3 nucleotides read TGTGCCAGTGGAGGCGGAATTTTAGGTGAGCAGTACTTC.

This rearrangement joins TRBV19 to TRBJ2-3, with 7 bases fitting TRBD1. Germline trimming cut 4 bases from V and 2 bases from J; bases unmatched to any gene: 6. The CDR3 contains 15 residues. The germline V gene encodes CDR1 LNHDA and CDR2 SQIVND (reference sequence). The CDR3, as DNA: TGTGCCAGTAGTACCCAGGGGGACCACACAGATACGCAGTATTTT. It encodes CASSTQGDHTDTQYF.

The chain is built from TRBV11-1 and TRBJ2-1, with D possibly being TRBD2 (6 bases). The CDR3 runs to 15 residues. V gave up 4 bases and J gave up 6 bases, with 16 bases separating them. Germline V CDR1 and CDR2: SGHAT, FQDESV (reference sequence). CDR3: CASSSSGLEGNEQFF. The DNA of the CDR3 is TGTGCCAGCAGCTCTTCAGGTCTGGAGGGCAATGAGCAGTTCTTC.

The CDR3 is CAWRRGAGGAQYF. The CDR3 nucleotides read TGTGCCTGGAGGCGGGGGGCCGGGGGGGCGCAGTATTTT. The chain employs TRBV30 and TRBJ2-3; 8 bases are shared with TRBD2. The CDR3 spans 13 residues. CDR1 is GTSNPN and CDR2 is SVGIG in the germline V gene (reference sequence). With 3 bases clipped from V and 10 bases from J, the junction kept 9 bases outside the gene matches.

The genes are TRBV6-5 and TRBJ2-7; D ambiguous. CDR3 length: 14 residues. With 5 bases removed from V and 3 bases from J, the gap between germline ends came to 14 bases. Germline CDR1 and CDR2: MNHEY and SVGAGI. CDR3 protein: CASSSDWLNYEQYF. CDR3 nucleotides: TGTGCCAGCAGTAGCGACTGGTTAAACTACGAGCAGTACTTC.

The rearrangement links TRBV5-1 to TRBJ1-1; TRBD1 is a possible D gene (6 bases). The length of the CDR3 is 14 residues. Germline V gives CDR1 SGHRS, CDR2 YFSETQ. Trimming took 0 bases from V and 4 from J, leaving 10 bases between them. The CDR3 DNA reads as TGCGCCAGCAGCTTGGACAGGGCGATCACTGAAGCTTTCTTT. This sequence encodes CASSLDRAITEAFF.

The chain recombines TRBV5-4 with TRBJ1-2, with a tentative D call TRBD1 (6 bases). V lost 0 bases and J 6 bases, leaving 6 bases between the germline ends. Germline V CDR1 and CDR2: SGHNT, YYREEE (reference sequence). This CDR3 spans 12 amino acids. The CDR3: CASSLAGDGYTF. As DNA, the CDR3 is TGTGCCAGCAGCTTGGCAGGGGATGGCTACACCTTC.

The DNA of the CDR3 is TGTGCCAGCAGCTTAGAGAGGACATCAGAAAAACTGTTTTTT. Its protein product is CASSLERTSEKLFF. The rearrangement uses TRBV11-2 and TRBJ1-4, with D possibly being TRBD1 (5 bases). V shed 0 bases and J shed 8 bases, with 10 bases lying between them. Germline CDR1 is SGHAT and CDR2 is FQNNGV. This CDR3 has 14 residues.

The rearrangement uses TRBV6-2 or TRBV6-3 and TRBJ1-2; D not certain. The CDR3 is 15 residues long. The germline V gene encodes CDR1 MNHEY and CDR2 SVGEGT. The germline V and J ends were trimmed by 0 bases and 4 bases, with 12 bases remaining between them. CDR3 sequence (DNA): TGTGCCAGCAGTTACTCGAAACTGGGCTCCTATGGCTACACCTTC. It translates to CASSYSKLGSYGYTF.

This clone was seen only once. The chain is built from TRBV30 and TRBJ1-4, with 10 bases identical to TRBD1. V lost 4 bases to trimming and J lost 6 bases; unmatched junction nucleotides: 2. This CDR3 region has 13 residues. Germline V gene data show CDR1 as GTSNPN and CDR2 as SVGIG (reference sequence). This CDR3 is CAWTGTGDEKLFF. The CDR3 DNA reads TGTGCCTGGACGGGGACAGGGGATGAAAAACTGTTTTTT. Drawing the rest from reference TRBV30 and TRBJ1-4, the complete variable domain is SQTIHQWPATLVQPVGSPLSLECTVEGTSNPNLYWYRQAAGRGLQLLFYSVGIGQISSEVPQNLSASRPQDRQFILSSKKLLLSDSGFYLCAWTGTGDEKLFFGSGTQLSVL.

The chain is built from TRBV7-2 and TRBJ1-4; TRBD1 agrees at 10 bases. Germline-derived CDR1 and CDR2 are SGHTA and FQGNSA. CDR3 length: 16 residues. The V segment lost 3 bases and the J segment 6 bases; nucleotides outside the gene matches: 7. CDR3 in DNA: TGTGCCAGCAGCTTGCAGTGGGGACAGGGGTATGAAAAACTGTTTTTT. As protein: CASSLQWGQGYEKLFF.

V is TRBV28 and J is TRBJ2-1, with 9 bases aligning to TRBD2. The J segment lost 5 bases and the V segment lost 3 bases, leaving 5 bases of the junction unmatched. The CDR3 is made up of 15 amino acids. Germline lookup yields CDR1 MDHEN and CDR2 SYDVKM. CDR3 amino acids: CASSLGGGAHNEQFF. The CDR3 DNA is TGTGCCAGCAGTTTGGGCGGGGGGGCCCACAATGAGCAGTTCTTC. Full variable domain (remainder filled in from reference TRBV28 and TRBJ2-1): DVKVTQSSRYLVKRTGEKVFLECVQDMDHENMFWYRQDPGLGLRLIYFSYDVKMKEKGDIPEGYSVSREKKERFSLILESASTNQTSMYLCASSLGGGAHNEQFFGPGTRLTVL.